This TCR beta chain was profiled in a study of blood T cell repertoires in COVID-19. Background on the study: Sources were T cells, B-cell-depleted T cells, or PBMCs; the material itself was cDNA or gDNA.

Between the trimmed V and J ends, which lost 11 bases and 2 bases, there was a span of 19 bases. The CDR3 extends over 16 amino acids. CDR1 is SNHLY and CDR2 is FYNNEI in the germline V gene. Cohorts were assigned according to the clinical history that participants reported. Libraries were prepared by immunoSEQ multiplex PCR; TCRdb keeps only in-frame clonotypes and omits some of them. The data contain about 180,000 clones, about 82% of them singletons. The specimen sequenced was PBMCs or T cells enriched from blood (not recorded which). The TCR originated in a woman aged 30 to 39 who had recovered from COVID-19. V gene TRBV2 combines with J gene TRBJ2-6; no clear D gene. DNA of the CDR3: TGTGCCTGTTTTTTTACGTTTGGAGCTGGGGCCAACGTCCTGACTTTC. Translation gives CACFFTFGAGANVLTF.